This T cell receptor (beta chain) was recovered during a study of shared clonotypes between healthy human individuals. This clone came up a few times. Its antigen is unknown. Using immunoSEQ multiplex PCR, the repertoire was profiled, and TCRdb retains in-frame clones only, with some absent. The sample includes over a million clones, about three quarters of them seen just once. Both subsets, CD45RA+ naive and CD45RA-negative memory, were split from the CD4+ cells. CDR3 size: 14 residues. Germline CDR1 SEHNR, CDR2 FQNEAQ (reference sequence). V gave up 6 bases and J gave up 4 bases; unmatched junction bases: 8. Study conclusions and caveats: Represented genetic and exposure-history diversity was restricted by having few donors.

Sequencing used memory CD4+ T cells sorted from blood. Subset of the sample: CD45RA-negative fraction. The origin of this receptor is a man aged 18 to 29 in good health. The V and J genes are TRBV7-9 and TRBJ2-7; 8 bases are shared with TRBD1. CDR3 nucleotide sequence: TGTGCCAGCAGTCCAGGGGGCGCTACGTACGAGCAGTACTTC. It is translated as CASSPGGATYEQYF. Looking up the rest from reference TRBV7-9 and TRBJ2-7 gives the full variable domain: DTGVSQNPRHKITKRGQNVTFRCDPISEHNRLYWYRQTLGQGPEFLTYFQNEAQLEKSRLLSDRFSAERPKGSFSTLEIQRTEQGDSAMYLCASSPGGATYEQYFGPGTRLTVT.